This T cell receptor beta chain emerged from a study of T cell responses to AZD1222 COVID-19 vaccine. Study details: Second-dose schedules of about 4 or about 12 weeks were combined.

Clones were read by immunoSEQ multiplex PCR, and TCRdb kept only the in-frame ones, dropping some. Of over 100,000 clones listed, around 89% are singletons. On this clone: Its antigen remains unidentified.

This CDR3 has 15 amino acids. Looked up from germline, CDR1 is SQVTM and CDR2 is ANQGSEA. V lost 1 base and J 3 bases, leaving 12 bases between the germline ends. Study-wide results and caveats: Targets within unmutated variant regions were reportedly found for nearly half of spike-specific TCRs.

This clonotype was obtained from an adult in good health. The chain couples TRBV29-1 to TRBJ2-2; D may be TRBD2 (6 bases). Specimen: peripheral blood, collected on day 0 of AZD1222 vaccination. The DNA for the CDR3 is TGCAGCGTTGAAGGGGGGGAGGAACACACCGGGGAGCTGTTTTTT. Encoded protein: CSVEGGEEHTGELFF.